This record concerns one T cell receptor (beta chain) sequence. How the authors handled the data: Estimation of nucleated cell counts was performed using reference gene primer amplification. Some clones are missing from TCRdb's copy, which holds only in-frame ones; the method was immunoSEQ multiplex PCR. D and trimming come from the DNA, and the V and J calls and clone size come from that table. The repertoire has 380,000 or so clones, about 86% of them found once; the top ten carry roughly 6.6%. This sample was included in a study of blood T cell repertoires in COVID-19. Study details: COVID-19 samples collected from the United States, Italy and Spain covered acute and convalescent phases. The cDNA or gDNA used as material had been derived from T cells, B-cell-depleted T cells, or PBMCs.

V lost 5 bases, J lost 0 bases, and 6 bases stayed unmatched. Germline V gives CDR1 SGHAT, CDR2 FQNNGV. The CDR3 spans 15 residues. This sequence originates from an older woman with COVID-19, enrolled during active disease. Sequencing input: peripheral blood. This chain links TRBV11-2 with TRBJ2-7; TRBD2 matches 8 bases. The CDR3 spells CASSAIAGSSYEQYF. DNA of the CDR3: TGTGCCAGCAGCGCAATAGCGGGGAGCTCCTACGAGCAGTACTTC.